This passage covers 11 T cell receptor beta chains from one sample sequenced in a study of identical twins listed by TCRdb under 2016. Library method: 5' RACE. The listed sequencing device is Illumina HiSeq 2000. TCRdb reprocessing: public reads trimmed at Q25 with fastp, clones called with MiXCR, in-frame beta chains kept. Rows merge per CDR3 protein into single entries with the most common DNA and genes. Here the sample has under 350,000 distinct CDR3 sequences; 9.5% occur a single time. Clones ranked in the top ten supply about 7.1% of the sample. These data also featured in a second study, about yellow fever vaccine responses in identical twins.

Sequencing was done on a sample of CD8+ T cells sorted from blood. These receptors were collected from a young woman in good health.

This clonotype was detected many times. This chain uses TRBV20-1 with TRBJ2-7, with D hard to call. The CDR3 loop spans 13 amino acids. V gave up 0 bases and J gave up 3 bases, with 9 bases separating them. Germline CDR1 reads DFQATT; CDR2 reads SNEGSKA (reference sequence). Here the CDR3 DNA reads TGCAGTGCTAGAGATGCCATTCTCTACGAGCAGTACTTC. Protein product: CSARDAILYEQYF.

This clonotype has just a few counts. The chain has TRBV11-2 and TRBJ2-7; 7 nucleotides match TRBD1. The trim removed 6 bases at V and 0 bases at J, leaving 8 bases unmatched. The CDR3 is 15 residues long. Germline lookup yields CDR1 SGHAT and CDR2 FQNNGV. The CDR3 loop reads CASRPTGTLSYEQYF. In DNA, the CDR3 is TGTGCCAGCAGACCGACAGGGACCCTCTCCTACGAGCAGTACTTC.

V is TRBV19 and J is TRBJ2-1; D call uncertain. The CDR3 is 13 amino acids. Germline loops: CDR1 LNHDA, CDR2 SQIVND (reference sequence). V shed 3 bases and J shed 11 bases, with 14 bases lying between them. CDR3 coding DNA: TGTGCCAGTAGTATGTATCTCCAAAACCAGCAGTTCTTC. It codes for CASSMYLQNQQFF.

This clonotype was seen at least ten times. The rearrangement links TRBV29-1 to TRBJ2-1; D is perhaps TRBD1 or TRBD2 (6 bases each). The CDR3 sequence is 13 residues long. Looked up from germline, CDR1 is SQVTM and CDR2 is ANQGSEA. Deletions cut 0 bases from V and 15 bases from J, with 18 bases between. CDR3 DNA sequence: TGCAGCGTTGAAGATGGAGGGGGGCCGGACCGGTTCTTC. Translated, it gives CSVEDGGGPDRFF.

The chain recombines TRBV7-9 with TRBJ2-7, with 11 bases matching TRBD1. The trim removed 5 bases at V and 6 bases at J, leaving 9 bases unmatched. There are 15 residues in the CDR3. Germline loops: CDR1 SEHNR, CDR2 FQNEAQ (reference sequence). CDR3 loop: CASSPWTGGIVEQYF. DNA of the CDR3: TGTGCCAGCAGCCCTTGGACAGGGGGCATTGTCGAGCAGTACTTC.

This clonotype was seen repeatedly, ten times or more. The chain couples TRBV7-9 to TRBJ2-7; D is ambiguous. The CDR3 is made up of 13 amino acids. Trimming left V 1 base short and J 3 bases short, with 7 bases between. Germline V gives CDR1 SEHNR, CDR2 FQNEAQ (reference sequence). This chain's CDR3 is CASSLEERYEQYF. Written as DNA, the CDR3 is TGTGCCAGCAGCTTAGAAGAACGCTACGAGCAGTACTTC.

The chain links TRBV27 to TRBJ2-7; 7 bases map to TRBD1. Per the germline V gene, CDR1 is MNHEY and CDR2 is SMNVEV (reference sequence). V lost 3 bases to trimming and J lost 3 bases; unmatched junction nucleotides: 20. The CDR3 length is 19 residues. Here the CDR3 DNA reads TGTGCCAGCAGTTTTATATTCTTTCGTTCAGACAGGGTGGTCTACGAGCAGTACTTC. Protein: CASSFIFFRSDRVVYEQYF.

Points on this clonotype: This may be a read error: a much more frequent sequence differs by one nucleotide. J is TRBJ2-3 and V is TRBV5-1; 7 nucleotides line up with TRBD2. Germline CDR1 SGHRS, CDR2 YFSETQ. Trimming at V came to 4 bases and at J to 8 bases, leaving 22 bases not matched to a gene. The CDR3 length is 18 residues. CDR3 loop: CASSEGGAGLVSPGTQYF. In DNA form, the CDR3 reads TGCGCCAGCAGCGAGGGAGGGGCAGGGCTGGTTTCACCAGGTACGCAGTATTTT.

V is TRBV14 and J is TRBJ2-2; 7 nucleotides line up with TRBD1. In germline, CDR1 is SGHDN, CDR2 FVKESK. The CDR3 runs to 15 residues. With V trimmed by 5 bases and J by 2 bases, 5 bases remained unmatched. The DNA of the CDR3 is TGTGCCAGCAGCGGGGACAGAATTAACACCGGGGAGCTGTTTTTT. It is translated as CASSGDRINTGELFF.

The table lists this clonotype with many counts. This sequence joins TRBV5-6 and TRBJ2-3; D is ambiguous. The CDR3 consists of 14 residues. The V gene's germline CDR1 is SGHDT and CDR2 YYEEEE. The germline V and J ends were trimmed by 1 base and 3 bases, with 9 bases remaining between them. CDR3 amino acids: CASSLPFDTDTQYF. CDR3 DNA: TGTGCCAGCAGCTTGCCTTTTGATACAGATACGCAGTATTTT.

J is TRBJ2-7 and V is TRBV25-1; no firm D call. V was pared by 7 bases and J by 0 bases, with 7 bases between. There are 12 residues in the CDR3. Germline V gene lookup returns CDR1 MGHDK and CDR2 SYGVNS. For the CDR3, the DNA is TGTGCCAGCATAGGCAGCTCCTACGAGCAGTACTTC. It translates to CASIGSSYEQYF.